These 18 T cell receptor beta chains were all obtained from the same sample, sequenced in a study of shared clonotypes between healthy human individuals. Assay used: immunoSEQ multiplex PCR; TCRdb lists only in-frame clones, some missing. The data show approximately 1.4 million clones, roughly 98% seen once. Sequenced material: naive CD4+ T cells sorted from blood. Indicated subset: CD45RA+ positively selected. Source of these receptors: a man younger than 40 in good health.

The chain combines TRBV28 with TRBJ2-6; no reliable D call. CDR3 length: 16 residues. Germline CDR1 reads MDHEN; CDR2 reads SYDVKM. Trimming took off 6 bases at V and 2 bases at J, with 14 bases between the two ends. The CDR3 DNA sequence: TGTGCCAGCAGCACGCCCCTCCTAACTGGGGCCAACGTCCTGACTTTC. Its protein is CASSTPLLTGANVLTF.

The chain is built from TRBV7-9 and TRBJ1-1; TRBD1 agrees at 7 bases. The CDR3 has 15 amino acids. Germline V gene data show CDR1 as SEHNR and CDR2 as FQNEAQ (reference sequence). Trimming cost V 4 bases and J 4 bases; bases outside gene matches: 9. The CDR3 sequence is CASSSLTGPSTEAFF. Here the CDR3 DNA reads TGTGCCAGCAGCTCCCTGACAGGGCCCAGCACTGAAGCTTTCTTT.

The rearrangement joins TRBV5-1 to TRBJ2-1, with TRBD1 identical over 11 bases. CDR3 length equals 15 residues. The trim removed 2 bases at V and 4 bases at J, leaving 2 bases unmatched. Germline V lookup: CDR1 SGHRS, CDR2 YFSETQ. The CDR3, as DNA: TGCGCCAGCAGCTTTGGACAGGGGGCTTACAATGAGCAGTTCTTC. This sequence encodes CASSFGQGAYNEQFF.

V usage is TRBV27 and J usage is TRBJ2-7; unclear D gene. V was shortened by 2 bases and J by 6 bases, with 11 bases between the two germline ends. Germline V lookup: CDR1 MNHEY, CDR2 SMNVEV (reference sequence). The CDR3 is made up of 13 amino acids. The CDR3 nucleotides read TGTGCCAGCAGTTTAGTCCCCTGGGGCGAGCAGTACTTC. Protein: CASSLVPWGEQYF.

V is TRBV5-1 and J is TRBJ2-7, with TRBD1 identical over 9 bases. Germline lookup yields CDR1 SGHRS and CDR2 YFSETQ. V lost 3 bases, J lost 4 bases, and 5 bases stayed unmatched. CDR3 size: 14 residues. For the CDR3, the DNA is TGCGCCAGCAGCTCGCCGGACAGGGGATACGAGCAGTACTTC. It is translated as CASSSPDRGYEQYF.

The J gene is TRBJ2-7, the V gene TRBV5-4; possibly TRBD1 for D (6 bases). V lost 0 bases and J lost 1, with 11 bases in between. This CDR3 has 15 amino acids. Germline CDR1 reads SGHNT; CDR2 reads YYREEE (reference sequence). CDR3 sequence reads: CASSLVGQWSYEQYF. Written as DNA, the CDR3 is TGTGCCAGCAGCTTGGTTGGACAGTGGTCCTACGAGCAGTACTTC.

V is TRBV27 and J is TRBJ1-1; 8 bases align to TRBD1. The CDR3 covers 15 residues. Losses at the gene ends were 2 bases for V and 3 bases for J; bases not matched to a gene: 5. Germline CDR1 reads MNHEY; CDR2 reads SMNVEV (reference sequence). The CDR3 DNA is TGTGCCAGCAGTTTAAACCAGGGGGCGGACACTGAAGCTTTCTTT. Amino acids: CASSLNQGADTEAFF.

This clone was recorded only once. The same CDR3 arises from other DNA sequences in this sample as well. This chain links TRBV5-1 with TRBJ2-5; D is unclear. CDR3 size: 14 residues. Germline V gene sequence: CDR1 SGHRS, CDR2 YFSETQ. Trimming shortened V by 0 bases and J by 2 bases, and 8 bases separated the two germline ends. The CDR3 DNA sequence: TGCGCCAGCAGCTTGGGTCAAATTCAAGAGACCCAGTACTTC. Protein: CASSLGQIQETQYF.

Regarding this clone: The sample has other DNA sequences that encode this CDR3 too. The J gene is TRBJ2-5, the V gene TRBV9, with a possible D match to TRBD2 (5 bases). CDR1 is SGDLS and CDR2 is YYNGEE in the germline V gene. The CDR3 consists of 15 residues. V lost 0 bases and J 5 bases, leaving 14 bases between the germline ends. The DNA for the CDR3 is TGTGCCAGCAGCGTAGCTTCGGCGGGCTGGGAGACCCAGTACTTC. The encoded protein is CASSVASAGWETQYF.

The chain employs TRBV5-1 and TRBJ1-4, with a tentative D call TRBD1 (6 bases). V shed 4 bases and J shed 4 bases, with 17 bases lying between them. The germline CDR1 and CDR2 sequences are SGHRS and YFSETQ. The CDR3 loop spans 16 amino acids. CDR3 in DNA: TGCGCCAGCAGCCGAAATGGACAGACCCTTAATGAAAAACTGTTTTTT. It specifies CASSRNGQTLNEKLFF.

The chain uses TRBV11-2 and TRBJ1-3, with unresolved D. CDR1 is SGHAT and CDR2 is FQNNGV in the germline V gene. CDR3 length equals 14 residues. V lost 5 bases and J lost 0, with 8 bases in between. CDR3 in amino acids: CASSLRRSGNTIYF. For the CDR3, the DNA is TGTGCCAGCAGCCTCAGACGCTCTGGAAACACCATATATTTT.

The V gene is TRBV7-8, the J gene TRBJ2-7; TRBD1 matches 7 bases. V dropped 3 bases and J dropped 1; count of bases not matched to a gene: 3. The CDR3 covers 14 residues. The germline V gene has CDR1 SGHVS and CDR2 FQNEAQ. CDR3 residues: CASSFSGGSYEQYF. The DNA for the CDR3 is TGTGCCAGCAGCTTTTCAGGGGGATCCTACGAGCAGTACTTC.

This chain links TRBV7-3 with TRBJ2-3; tentatively, D is TRBD2 (6 bases). V lost 4 bases to trimming and J lost 5 bases, with 10 bases between them. There are 13 residues in the CDR3. Germline values: CDR1 SGHTA, CDR2 FQGTGA. As DNA, the CDR3 is TGTGCCAGCAGCTCTAAAGCGGGAGATACGCAGTATTTT. Its protein product is CASSSKAGDTQYF.

V usage is TRBV11-1 and J usage is TRBJ2-7; 10 bases fit TRBD2. CDR3 size: 16 residues. Germline lookup yields CDR1 SGHAT and CDR2 FQDESV (reference sequence). V shed 2 bases, J shed 6 bases, and the junction held 10 bases outside the gene matches. CDR3 protein: CASSLISSGGGPEQYF. Written as DNA, the CDR3 is TGTGCCAGCAGCTTAATCTCAAGCGGGGGGGGCCCCGAGCAGTACTTC.

The gene calls are TRBV7-2 and TRBJ2-7; 10 positions match TRBD1. The CDR3 has 14 amino acids. Germline-derived CDR1 and CDR2 are SGHTA and FQGNSA. J was trimmed by 5 bases and V by 3 bases; bases with no gene match: 4. Here the CDR3 reads CASSLATGGDEQYF. DNA for the CDR3: TGTGCCAGCAGCTTGGCGACAGGGGGCGACGAGCAGTACTTC.

The chain is built from TRBV4-1 and TRBJ2-1; 13 nucleotides match TRBD2. The CDR3 loop spans 18 amino acids. The germline gives CDR1 MGHRA, CDR2 YSYEKL. V gave up 2 bases and J gave up 12 bases; unmatched junction bases: 16. The CDR3 loop reads CASSQQLAGGPISSRQFF. In DNA, the CDR3 is TGCGCCAGCAGCCAACAACTAGCGGGAGGGCCTATATCGAGCAGGCAGTTCTTC.

As regards this clone: Other DNA sequences in the same sample also yield this CDR3. V usage is TRBV2 and J usage is TRBJ2-7; TRBD1 aligns across 8 bases. The CDR3 has 14 residues. Losses at the gene ends were 3 bases for V and 3 bases for J; bases not matched to a gene: 4. CDR1 SNHLY and CDR2 FYNNEI come from the germline V gene. In DNA, the CDR3 is TGTGCCAGCAGTGATCAAGGACAGGGCTACGAGCAGTACTTC. Its translation: CASSDQGQGYEQYF.

The V call is TRBV6-1, the J call TRBJ2-2; 7 bases are a match to TRBD1. This CDR3 has 14 amino acids. In germline, CDR1 is MNHNS, CDR2 SASEGT. V was pared by 11 bases and J by 2 bases, with 8 bases of the junction left unmatched. DNA for the CDR3: TGTGCCGGGAAAGGGACAGTAAACACCGGGGAGCTGTTTTTT. This sequence encodes CAGKGTVNTGELFF.